The 22 T cell receptor beta chains reported below all come from one sample, sequenced in a study of cytomegalovirus exposure and HLA in healthy donors. The data were produced by immunoSEQ multiplex PCR, yet TCRdb's version contains in-frame clones alone and is incomplete. Here the sample spans some 130,000 clones, approximately 80% being singletons. Specimen: PBMCs. These receptors were obtained from a man aged 25-45 years in good health and CMV-seropositive.

The rearrangement joins TRBV12-5 to TRBJ1-1; 8 nucleotides agree with TRBD1. The germline gives CDR1 LGHNT, CDR2 FRNRAP. J lost 5 bases, V lost 1 base, and 21 bases had no gene match. The CDR3 has 20 residues. CDR3 region: CASGLAQVLRYGQGGTEAFF. As DNA, the CDR3 is TGTGCTAGTGGTTTGGCCCAGGTATTAAGATACGGACAGGGTGGGACTGAAGCTTTCTTT.

J is TRBJ1-2 and V is TRBV19; D might be TRBD1 (6 bases). The germline V gene has CDR1 LNHDA and CDR2 SQIVND (reference sequence). Trimming stripped 5 bases from V and 4 bases from J, with 23 bases between. The CDR3 length is 17 residues. The CDR3 DNA reads as TGTGCCAGTAGTCCGGTGGCAGGGGCGCTGTCTACCTATGGCTACACCTTC. This sequence encodes CASSPVAGALSTYGYTF. Filled out from reference TRBV19 and TRBJ1-2, the complete variable domain reads DGGITQSPKYLFRKEGQNVTLSCEQNLNHDAMYWYRQDPGQGLRLIYYSQIVNDFQKGDIAEGYSVSREKKESFPLTVTSAQKNPTAFYLCASSPVAGALSTYGYTFGSGTRLTVV.

In this sample, this clone turned up once. V usage is TRBV6-1 and J usage is TRBJ2-7; 8 nucleotides agree with TRBD1. The CDR3 covers 12 residues. CDR1 and CDR2 (germline): MNHNS, SASEGT. Trimming cost V 4 bases and J 7 bases; bases outside gene matches: 3. Here the CDR3 reads CASSAWTGEQYF. CDR3 bases: TGTGCCAGCAGTGCTTGGACAGGGGAGCAGTACTTC.

This CDR3 is CASSQGLAARETQYF. The CDR3 coding sequence is TGTGCCAGCAGCCAGGGACTAGCGGCCCGGGAGACCCAGTACTTC. The gene calls are TRBV7-2 and TRBJ2-5; TRBD2 agrees at 11 bases. The J segment lost 5 bases and the V segment lost 5 bases, leaving 7 bases of the junction unmatched. The germline CDR1 and CDR2 sequences are SGHTA and FQGNSA. The CDR3 consists of 15 residues.

The chain carries TRBV4-2 and TRBJ2-2; 12 bases fit TRBD2. The trim removed 0 bases at V and 3 bases at J, leaving 5 bases unmatched. The CDR3 has 18 residues. The germline CDR1 and CDR2 sequences are LGHNA and YNFKEQ. The CDR3 DNA reads as TGTGCCAGCAGCCAAGATACTAGCGGGAGGATTCACACCGGGGAGCTGTTTTTT. This encodes CASSQDTSGRIHTGELFF.

V usage is TRBV20-1 and J usage is TRBJ1-2, with 7 bases aligning to TRBD1. This CDR3 region has 11 residues. Germline CDR1 is DFQATT and CDR2 is SNEGSKA (reference sequence). With V trimmed by 6 bases and J by 6 bases, 4 bases remained unmatched. The CDR3 protein is CSADRADGYTF. The DNA for the CDR3 is TGCAGTGCCGACAGGGCCGATGGCTACACCTTC.

This clone was recorded only once. The rearrangement uses TRBV4-1 and TRBJ1-1; D ambiguous. Trimming took 0 bases from V and 6 from J, leaving 17 bases between them. This CDR3 has 16 amino acids. The germline gives CDR1 MGHRA, CDR2 YSYEKL. CDR3 nucleotide sequence: TGCGCCAGCAGCCAAGATATTAGTCCTCCGTGGTCTGAAGCTTTCTTT. Translating it yields CASSQDISPPWSEAFF.

The chain has TRBV5-1 and TRBJ1-3; 8 nucleotides agree with TRBD1. This CDR3 is 16 amino acids long. The germline V gene has CDR1 SGHRS and CDR2 YFSETQ. Germline trimming cut 0 bases from V and 0 bases from J; bases unmatched to any gene: 2. DNA of the CDR3: TGCGCCAGCAGCTTGGGCGGGACAGGCTCTGGAAACACCATATATTTT. Translation gives CASSLGGTGSGNTIYF.

The gene calls are TRBV18 and TRBJ2-5; TRBD2 agrees at 13 bases. This CDR3 spans 15 amino acids. Germline CDR1 KGHSH, CDR2 LQKENI. V was clipped by 4 bases and J by 7 bases; unmatched bases: 6. CDR3 protein: CASSRGLAGESTQYF. In DNA, the CDR3 is TGTGCCAGCTCACGTGGACTAGCGGGGGAATCGACCCAGTACTTC.

The V gene is TRBV7-9, the J gene TRBJ1-2, with D uncertain. The V gene lost 0 bases and the J gene lost 1 base, with 6 bases spanning the gap. This CDR3 has 14 amino acids. Germline V gene data show CDR1 as SEHNR and CDR2 as FQNEAQ (reference sequence). The CDR3 protein is CASSLASGNYGYTF. CDR3 in DNA: TGTGCCAGCAGCTTAGCTTCGGGTAACTATGGCTACACCTTC.

The rearrangement links TRBV25-1 to TRBJ1-2; D is unclear. CDR1 is MGHDK, CDR2 SYGVNS, per germline. CDR3 length: 13 amino acids. The V end was cut by 3 bases, the J end by 8 bases, with 13 bases between. The CDR3 nucleotides read TGTGCCAGCAGTGACACAAACAGTGGCGGCTACACCTTC. Its translation: CASSDTNSGGYTF.

The chain joins TRBV12-5 to TRBJ2-3, with TRBD2 matching over 10 bases. The V and J ends lost 0 bases and 1 base, in that order; junction bases with no gene match: 10. There are 19 residues in the CDR3. The V gene's germline CDR1 is LGHNT and CDR2 FRNRAP. CDR3 bases: TGTGCTAGTGGTTTGGTAATACAGCGGGGGGGCCGGGGCACAGATACGCAGTATTTT. Its translation: CASGLVIQRGGRGTDTQYF.

V usage is TRBV12-5 and J usage is TRBJ1-2, with D possibly being TRBD1 (5 bases). CDR1 is LGHNT, CDR2 FRNRAP, per germline. The CDR3 consists of 17 residues. V lost 0 bases to trimming and J lost 4 bases, with 18 bases between them. The CDR3 here is CASGLVGGAPLLYGYTF. CDR3 sequence (DNA): TGTGCTAGTGGTTTGGTAGGAGGGGCGCCGCTACTCTATGGCTACACCTTC.

The chain employs TRBV14 and TRBJ1-1, with 9 bases matching TRBD1. The junction had 2 bases not matched to a gene; V was cut back by 2 bases and J by 4 bases. Germline CDR1 is SGHDN and CDR2 is FVKESK. This CDR3 region has 14 residues. CDR3 loop: CASSQTGGVTEAFF. CDR3 DNA: TGTGCCAGCAGCCAAACAGGGGGCGTCACTGAAGCTTTCTTT.

This clone turned up a few times. This CDR3 is CASSQDSPGTSGSLGEQFF. The CDR3 DNA reads TGCGCCAGCAGCCAAGATAGCCCCGGGACTAGCGGGAGCTTGGGTGAGCAGTTCTTC. V gene TRBV4-1 combines with J gene TRBJ2-1; 14 bases align to TRBD2. CDR1 and CDR2 from the germline V gene are MGHRA and YSYEKL. This CDR3 spans 19 amino acids. V gave up 0 bases and J gave up 9 bases; unmatched junction bases: 13.

The rearrangement uses TRBV13 and TRBJ2-1; the D is unclear. CDR3 length: 12 amino acids. CDR1 is PRHDT and CDR2 is FYEKMQ in the germline V gene (reference sequence). The V end was cut by 6 bases, the J end by 8 bases, with 11 bases between. CDR3 DNA: TGTGCCAGCAGTCCCTCCAGCGATGAGCAGTTCTTC. It encodes CASSPSSDEQFF.

The chain carries TRBV11-2 and TRBJ1-2, with D possibly being TRBD1 (6 bases). Trimming shortened V by 6 bases and J by 3 bases, and 17 bases separated the two germline ends. The germline gives CDR1 SGHAT, CDR2 FQNNGV. The CDR3 spans 15 residues. Here the CDR3 reads CASSSLQGIDYGYTF. CDR3 DNA: TGTGCCAGCAGTTCTTTACAGGGAATTGACTATGGCTACACCTTC.

The sample holds one count of this clone. The chain carries TRBV7-8 and TRBJ1-2; TRBD1 might be the D (6 bases). Germline CDR1 SGHVS, CDR2 FQNEAQ. V dropped 5 bases and J dropped 6 bases, with 16 bases sitting between them. This CDR3 is 14 amino acids long. CDR3 bases: TGTGCCAGCAGCGCAGGGACACCACGTAATGGCTACACCTTC. Protein: CASSAGTPRNGYTF.

This sequence joins TRBV5-1 and TRBJ2-2; 8 bases are a match to TRBD1. The CDR3 covers 16 residues. Germline values: CDR1 SGHRS, CDR2 YFSETQ. The V gene end was trimmed by 1 base and the J gene end by 4 bases; junction bases not matched to a gene: 6. The CDR3 DNA reads as TGCGCCAGCAGCTTGCCCCGGACAGGGAGCACCGGGGAGCTGTTTTTT. This encodes CASSLPRTGSTGELFF. The full variable domain, in which reference TRBV5-1 and TRBJ2-2 provide the parts outside the CDR3, is KAGVTQTPRYLIKTRGQQVTLSCSPISGHRSVSWYQQTPGQGLQFLFEYFSETQRNKGNFPGRFSGRQFSNSRSEMNVSTLELGDSALYLCASSLPRTGSTGELFFGEGSRLTVL.

CDR3 nucleotide sequence: TGCAGCGTTGAAGATTTGTCCGGGACTAGCGTTCCAGATACGCAGTATTTT. Translated, it gives CSVEDLSGTSVPDTQYF. This sequence joins TRBV29-1 and TRBJ2-3; TRBD2 matches 10 bases. CDR3 length equals 17 residues. With 0 bases clipped from V and 4 bases from J, the junction kept 10 bases outside the gene matches. Germline-derived CDR1 and CDR2 are SQVTM and ANQGSEA.

The V call is TRBV28, the J call TRBJ2-7, with TRBD2 identical over 13 bases. CDR1 and CDR2 from the germline V gene are MDHEN and SYDVKM. This CDR3 is built from 17 residues. The trim removed 5 bases at V and 4 bases at J, leaving 11 bases unmatched. The CDR3 region is CASSRATSGRALYEQYF. CDR3 in DNA: TGTGCCAGCAGTCGCGCCACTAGCGGGAGGGCTTTATACGAGCAGTACTTC.

CDR3 DNA: TGTGCCTGGAGTGCAGGGGCTTTCAAGGGCTACACCTTC. This codes for CAWSAGAFKGYTF. This chain joins TRBV30 and TRBJ1-2; D is perhaps TRBD1 (6 bases). CDR1 and CDR2 from the germline V gene are GTSNPN and SVGIG (reference sequence). This CDR3 has 13 residues. V was shortened by 1 base and J by 8 bases, with 14 bases between the two germline ends.